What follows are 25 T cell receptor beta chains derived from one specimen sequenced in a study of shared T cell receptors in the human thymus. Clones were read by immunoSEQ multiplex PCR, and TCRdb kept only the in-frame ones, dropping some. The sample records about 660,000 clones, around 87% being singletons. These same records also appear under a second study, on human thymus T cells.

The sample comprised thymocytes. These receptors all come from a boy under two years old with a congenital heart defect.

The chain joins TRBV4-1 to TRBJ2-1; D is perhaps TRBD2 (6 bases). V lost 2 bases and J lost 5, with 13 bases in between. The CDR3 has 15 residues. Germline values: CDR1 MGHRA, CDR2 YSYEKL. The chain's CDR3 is CASSQHGSRNNEQFF. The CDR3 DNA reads TGCGCCAGCAGCCAACACGGGAGTAGGAACAATGAGCAGTTCTTC.

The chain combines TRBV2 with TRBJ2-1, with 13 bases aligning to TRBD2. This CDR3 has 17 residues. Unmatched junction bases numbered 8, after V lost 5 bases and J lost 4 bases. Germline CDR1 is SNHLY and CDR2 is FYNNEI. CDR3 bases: TGTGCCAGCAGTTCAACTCCGGGACTAGCGGGGTACAATGAGCAGTTCTTC. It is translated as CASSSTPGLAGYNEQFF.

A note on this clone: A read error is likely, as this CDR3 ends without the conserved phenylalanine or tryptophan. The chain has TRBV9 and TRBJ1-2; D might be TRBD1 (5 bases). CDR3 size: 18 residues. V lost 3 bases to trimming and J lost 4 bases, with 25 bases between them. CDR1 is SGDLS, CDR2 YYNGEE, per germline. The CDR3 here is CASSAPDSPHPIPYGYTS. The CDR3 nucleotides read TGTGCCAGCAGCGCCCCTGACAGCCCTCATCCCATCCCCTATGGCTACACCTCC.

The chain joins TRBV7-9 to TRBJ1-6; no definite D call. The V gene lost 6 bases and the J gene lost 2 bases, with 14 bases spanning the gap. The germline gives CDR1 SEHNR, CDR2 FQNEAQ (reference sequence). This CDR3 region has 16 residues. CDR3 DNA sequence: TGTGCCAGCAGTTTACGGAGCCTCACCTATAATTCACCCCTCCACTTT. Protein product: CASSLRSLTYNSPLHF.

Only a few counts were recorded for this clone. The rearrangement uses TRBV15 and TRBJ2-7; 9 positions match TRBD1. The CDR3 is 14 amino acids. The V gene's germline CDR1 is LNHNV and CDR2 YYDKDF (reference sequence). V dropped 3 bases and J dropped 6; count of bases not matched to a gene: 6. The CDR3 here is CATSSSDRGGEQYF. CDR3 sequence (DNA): TGTGCCACCAGCAGCTCGGACAGGGGAGGCGAGCAGTACTTC.

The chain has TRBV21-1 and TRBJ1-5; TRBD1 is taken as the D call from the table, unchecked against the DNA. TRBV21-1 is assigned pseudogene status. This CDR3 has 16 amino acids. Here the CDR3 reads CASSKGWDRERQPQHF. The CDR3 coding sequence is TGTGCCAGCAGCAAAGGATGGGACAGGGAGCGTCAGCCCCAGCATTTT.

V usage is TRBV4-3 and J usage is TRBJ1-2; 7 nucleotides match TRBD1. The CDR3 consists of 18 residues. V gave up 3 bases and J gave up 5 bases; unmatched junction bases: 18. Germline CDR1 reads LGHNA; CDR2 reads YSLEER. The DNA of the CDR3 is TGCGCCAGCAGCCAGATGCGTTTGACAGGGAAGACAATTTATGGCTACACCTTC. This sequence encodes CASSQMRLTGKTIYGYTF.

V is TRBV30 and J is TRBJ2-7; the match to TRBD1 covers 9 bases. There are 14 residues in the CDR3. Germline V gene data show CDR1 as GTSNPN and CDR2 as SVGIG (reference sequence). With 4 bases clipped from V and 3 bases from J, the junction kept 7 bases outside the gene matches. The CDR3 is CAWIPGTGHYEQYF. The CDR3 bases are TGTGCCTGGATCCCCGGGACAGGGCACTACGAGCAGTACTTC.

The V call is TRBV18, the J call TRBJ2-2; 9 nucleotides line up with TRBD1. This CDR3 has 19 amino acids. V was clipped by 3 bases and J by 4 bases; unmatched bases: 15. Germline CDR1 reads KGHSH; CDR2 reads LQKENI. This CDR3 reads CASSPSSCRDRVSTGELFF. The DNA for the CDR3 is TGTGCCAGCTCACCCTCCTCATGCCGGGACAGGGTTAGCACCGGGGAGCTGTTTTTT.

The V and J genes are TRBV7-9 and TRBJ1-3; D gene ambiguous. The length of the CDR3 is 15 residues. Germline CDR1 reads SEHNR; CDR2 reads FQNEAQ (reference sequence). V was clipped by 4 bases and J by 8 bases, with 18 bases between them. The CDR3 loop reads CASSSPLAPSDTIYF. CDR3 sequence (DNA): TGTGCCAGCAGCTCCCCCCTTGCCCCTTCGGACACCATATATTTT.

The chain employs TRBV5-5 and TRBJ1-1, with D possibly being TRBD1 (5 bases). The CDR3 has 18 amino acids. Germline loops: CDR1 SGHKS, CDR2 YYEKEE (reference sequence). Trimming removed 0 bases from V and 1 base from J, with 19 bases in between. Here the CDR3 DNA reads TGTGCCAGCAGCTTGGTGTTGGGAGGTAGGGGTCCGAACACTGAAGCTTTCTTT. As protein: CASSLVLGGRGPNTEAFF.

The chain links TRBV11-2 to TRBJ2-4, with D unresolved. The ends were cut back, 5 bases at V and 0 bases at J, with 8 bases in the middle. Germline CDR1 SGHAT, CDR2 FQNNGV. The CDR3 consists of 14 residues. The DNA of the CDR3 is TGTGCCAGCAGCCGTCCTATAGCCAAAAACATTCAGTACTTC. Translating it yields CASSRPIAKNIQYF.

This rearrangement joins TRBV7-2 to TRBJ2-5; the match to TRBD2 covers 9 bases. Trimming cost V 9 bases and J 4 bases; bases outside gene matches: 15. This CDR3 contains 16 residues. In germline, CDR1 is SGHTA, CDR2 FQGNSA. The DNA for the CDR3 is TGTGCCAGGGTAAGATTGGGCGGGAGGGCGAGAGAGACCCAGTACTTC. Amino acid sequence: CARVRLGGRARETQYF. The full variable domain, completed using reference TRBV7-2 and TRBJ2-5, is GAGVSQSPSNKVTEKGKDVELRCDPISGHTALYWYRQSLGQGLEFLIYFQGNSAPDKSGLPSDRFSAERTGGSVSTLTIQRTQQEDSAVYLCARVRLGGRARETQYFGPGTRLLVL.

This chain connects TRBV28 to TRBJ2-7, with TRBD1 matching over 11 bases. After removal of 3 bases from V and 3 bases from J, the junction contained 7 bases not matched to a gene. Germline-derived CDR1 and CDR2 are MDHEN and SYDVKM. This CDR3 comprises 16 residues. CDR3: CASSFVKGTGGYEQYF. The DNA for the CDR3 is TGTGCCAGCAGTTTTGTAAAGGGGACAGGGGGCTACGAGCAGTACTTC.

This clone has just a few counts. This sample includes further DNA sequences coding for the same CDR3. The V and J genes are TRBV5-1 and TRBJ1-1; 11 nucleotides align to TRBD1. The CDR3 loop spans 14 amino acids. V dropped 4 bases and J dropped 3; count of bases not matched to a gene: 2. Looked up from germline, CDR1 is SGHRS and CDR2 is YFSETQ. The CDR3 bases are TGCGCCAGCAGCCCGGGACAGGGGGACACTGAAGCTTTCTTT. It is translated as CASSPGQGDTEAFF.

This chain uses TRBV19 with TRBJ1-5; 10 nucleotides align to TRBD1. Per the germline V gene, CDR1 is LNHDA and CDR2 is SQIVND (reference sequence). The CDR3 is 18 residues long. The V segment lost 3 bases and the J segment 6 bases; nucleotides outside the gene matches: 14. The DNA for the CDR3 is TGTGCCAGTAGTATCCCAACTGGGACAGGGGATATTTCTCAGCCCCAGCATTTT. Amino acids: CASSIPTGTGDISQPQHF.

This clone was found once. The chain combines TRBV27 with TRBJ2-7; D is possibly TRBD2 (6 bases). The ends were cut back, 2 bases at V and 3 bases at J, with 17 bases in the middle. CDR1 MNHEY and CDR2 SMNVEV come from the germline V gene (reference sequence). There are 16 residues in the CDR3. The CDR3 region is CASSLQGLGGVYEQYF. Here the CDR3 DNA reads TGTGCCAGCAGTTTACAGGGCCTCGGGGGAGTCTACGAGCAGTACTTC.

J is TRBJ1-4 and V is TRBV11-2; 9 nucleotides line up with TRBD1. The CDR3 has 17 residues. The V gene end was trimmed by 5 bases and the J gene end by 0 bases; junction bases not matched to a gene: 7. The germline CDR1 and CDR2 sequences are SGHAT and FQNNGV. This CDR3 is CASSPDRDRATNEKLFF. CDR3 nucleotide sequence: TGTGCCAGCAGCCCTGACCGGGACAGGGCAACTAATGAAAAACTGTTTTTT.

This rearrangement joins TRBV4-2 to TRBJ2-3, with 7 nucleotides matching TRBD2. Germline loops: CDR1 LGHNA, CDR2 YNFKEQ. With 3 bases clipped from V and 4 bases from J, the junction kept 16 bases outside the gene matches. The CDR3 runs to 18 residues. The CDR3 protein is CASSQSSAGEVLPDTQYF. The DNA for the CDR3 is TGTGCCAGCAGCCAGTCCTCTGCGGGGGAGGTCTTACCAGATACGCAGTATTTT.

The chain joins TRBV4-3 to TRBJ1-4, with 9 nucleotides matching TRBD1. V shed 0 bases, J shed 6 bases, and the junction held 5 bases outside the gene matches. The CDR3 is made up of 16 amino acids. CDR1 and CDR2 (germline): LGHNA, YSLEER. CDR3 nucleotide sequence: TGCGCCAGCAGCCAAGAAGCTGGGACAGGGTATGAAAAACTGTTTTTT. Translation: CASSQEAGTGYEKLFF.

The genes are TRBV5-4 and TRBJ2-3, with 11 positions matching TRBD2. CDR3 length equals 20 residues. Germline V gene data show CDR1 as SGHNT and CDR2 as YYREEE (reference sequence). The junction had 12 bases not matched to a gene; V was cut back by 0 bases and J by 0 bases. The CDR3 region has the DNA TGTGCCAGCAGCTTGGGCATGGGGGTAGCGGGGGGGATTAGCACAGATACGCAGTATTTT. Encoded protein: CASSLGMGVAGGISTDTQYF.

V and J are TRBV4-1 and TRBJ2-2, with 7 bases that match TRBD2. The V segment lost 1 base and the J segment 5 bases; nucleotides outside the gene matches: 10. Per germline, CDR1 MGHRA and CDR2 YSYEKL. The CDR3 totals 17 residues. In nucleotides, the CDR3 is TGCGCCAGCAGCCAAGGAAGAGTAGCGGGCCGGACCGGGGAGCTGTTTTTT. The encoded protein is CASSQGRVAGRTGELFF.

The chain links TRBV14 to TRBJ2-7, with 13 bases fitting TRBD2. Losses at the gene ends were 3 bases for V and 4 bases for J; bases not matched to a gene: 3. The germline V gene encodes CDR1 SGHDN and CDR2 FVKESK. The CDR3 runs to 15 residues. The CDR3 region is CASSHGLAGVYEQYF. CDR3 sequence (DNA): TGTGCCAGCAGCCATGGACTAGCGGGGGTATACGAGCAGTACTTC.

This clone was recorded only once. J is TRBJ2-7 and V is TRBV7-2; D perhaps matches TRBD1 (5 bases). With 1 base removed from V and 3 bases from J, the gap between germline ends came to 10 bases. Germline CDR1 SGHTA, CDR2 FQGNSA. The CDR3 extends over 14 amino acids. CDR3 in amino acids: CASSLGTGYYEQYF. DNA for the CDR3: TGTGCCAGCAGCTTAGGCACAGGTTACTACGAGCAGTACTTC.

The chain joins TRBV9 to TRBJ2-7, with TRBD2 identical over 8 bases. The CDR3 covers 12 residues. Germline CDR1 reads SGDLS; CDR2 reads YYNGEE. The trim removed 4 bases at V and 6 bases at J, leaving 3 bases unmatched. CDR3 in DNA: TGTGCCAGCAGCCCCCGGGGGGGCGAGCAGTACTTC. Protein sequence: CASSPRGGEQYF.